This T cell receptor beta chain was sequenced for a study of T cell responses to AZD1222 COVID-19 vaccine. Overall study findings and caveats: Nearly half of spike-specific TCRs reportedly target unmutated variant regions.

The protocol was immunoSEQ multiplex PCR, while the TCRdb copy is restricted to in-frame clones and leaves out a portion. This sample has approximately 90,000 clones; about nine tenths occur once, and the top ten carry 2.2%. Comments on this clone: Antigen: not known.

In germline, CDR1 is SGHNT, CDR2 YENEEA. J gave up 3 bases and V 6 bases, and 7 bases lay outside the gene matches. The CDR3 is made up of 15 amino acids. Sequenced here: peripheral blood, sampled on day 0 of AZD1222 vaccination. The genes are TRBV11-3 and TRBJ2-2; 7 positions match TRBD1. The receptor was derived from an adult in good health. Here the CDR3 reads CASRKQGSDTGELFF. In DNA form, the CDR3 reads TGTGCCAGCAGGAAACAGGGGAGCGACACCGGGGAGCTGTTTTTT.